This T cell receptor beta chain was observed in a study of blood T cells in healthy people across ages. A few counts support this clonotype. This CDR3 is 15 amino acids long. The J segment lost 7 bases and the V segment lost 5 bases, leaving 9 bases of the junction unmatched. Germline CDR1 reads SGHTA; CDR2 reads FQGNSA. With a J-beta primer mix and a sample-barcoded 5' primer, a second PCR ran roughly 6 to 12 cycles. Each CDR3 protein is one row after TCRdb ran MiXCR on the 5' RACE reads. Counted here are about 1.1 million distinct CDR3 sequences, roughly two fifths occurring once; the ten biggest clones make up approximately 14%.

This TCR derives from a man between 18 and 29 years old in good health. The chain carries TRBV7-2 and TRBJ1-5; 9 bases are a match to TRBD1. Material for sequencing was blood. The CDR3: CASSPGTGSQQPQHF. The CDR3 nucleotides read TGTGCCAGCAGCCCCGGGACAGGGTCGCAACAGCCCCAGCATTTT.